The 8 T cell receptor beta chains given below trace back to one sample, sequenced in a study of synovial regulatory T cells in juvenile arthritis. The synovial samples were synovial fluid, paired with peripheral blood from each active arthritis patient. Profiled with immunoSEQ multiplex PCR; TCRdb holds only in-frame clones, not every one. Its clone listing holds more than 2,000 clones. The sample consisted of Treg cells from the synovium. These receptor sequences come from a donor younger than 30 with juvenile idiopathic arthritis.

The chain couples TRBV9 to TRBJ2-1; the TRBD1 assignment by TCRdb is unverifiable without DNA. CDR3 size: 14 residues. Nucleotide data are not available. Germline V gene sequence: CDR1 SGDLS, CDR2 YYNGEE. CDR3 protein: CASSVESTRNEQFF.

The J gene is TRBJ1-5, the V gene TRBV30; the TRBD1 assignment by TCRdb is unverifiable without DNA. Germline CDR1 GTSNPN, CDR2 SVGIG (reference sequence). This CDR3 is 14 amino acids long. The coding DNA is unavailable. CDR3 residues: CAWSKGQGNQPQHF.

The rearrangement joins TRBV18 to TRBJ2-3. The CDR3 totals 14 residues. DNA is not recorded here. CDR1 and CDR2 (germline): KGHSH, LQKENI. This CDR3 is CASSPTLFTDTQYF.

Frequency places this clone as medium-sized. The chain carries TRBV7-2 and TRBJ1-2; TCRdb's D call of TRBD1 is untestable without DNA. The CDR3 loop spans 15 amino acids. The nucleotide record is missing. The germline V gene has CDR1 SGHTA and CDR2 FQGNSA. The CDR3 is CASSLAAGGEYGYTF.

The chain carries TRBV7-8 and TRBJ2-3; absent DNA, TCRdb's TRBD1 call cannot be checked. The CDR3 is made up of 13 amino acids. The record lacks a DNA sequence. Looked up from germline, CDR1 is SGHVS and CDR2 is FQNEAQ. Here the CDR3 reads CASSFGFTDTQYF.

Considering frequency, this clone is medium-sized. V gene TRBV7-9 combines with J gene TRBJ2-6; lacking DNA, the TRBD1 call made by TCRdb goes unchecked. This CDR3 has 17 residues. No coding sequence is recorded. From germline, CDR1 is SEHNR and CDR2 FQNEAQ (reference sequence). This CDR3 reads CASSLTGGGSGANVLTF.

This clone ranks as medium-sized in terms of frequency. This chain links TRBV19 with TRBJ2-5; without DNA, the TCRdb call of TRBD2 cannot be checked. Germline CDR1 is LNHDA and CDR2 is SQIVND (reference sequence). The CDR3 loop spans 15 amino acids. No DNA is given. CDR3 in amino acids: CASSIARTSQETQYF.

Considering frequency, this clone is medium-sized. The genes are TRBV30 and TRBJ1-4; the TRBD1 assignment by TCRdb is unverifiable without DNA. The CDR3 covers 14 residues. DNA was not recorded. Germline CDR1 GTSNPN, CDR2 SVGIG (reference sequence). This CDR3 is CAWSVRPGIEKLFF.